This is a list of T cell receptor beta chains from one sample in a study of somatic mutations in cytotoxic T cells in rheumatoid arthritis. Data came from immunoSEQ multiplex PCR; TCRdb stores just in-frame clones and leaves some out. The data contain 7,400 or so clones, over 75% of them singletons. Material for sequencing was CD8+ T cells sorted from blood. The receptors come from a woman in her 70s with rheumatoid arthritis. CDR3s include the opening cysteine and the closing phenylalanine or tryptophan.

cdr3_length: 15
j_call: TRBJ2-7
v_call: TRBV19
cdr3_aa: CASSVSTGGGYEQYF

cdr3_length: 16
j_call: TRBJ2-2
v_call: TRBV5-1
cdr3_aa: CASSLRQGGNTGELFF

cdr3_length: 14
j_call: TRBJ1-4
v_call: TRBV5-4
cdr3_aa: CASSRDRGDEKLFF

cdr3_length: 15
j_call: .
v_call: TRBV11-3
cdr3_aa: CASSFSSEPAYEQYF

cdr3_length: 14
j_call: TRBJ2-3
v_call: TRBV4-1
cdr3_aa: CASSQLDSTDTQYF

cdr3_length: 13
j_call: TRBJ1-1
v_call: TRBV6-1
cdr3_aa: CASSEAGDREAFF

cdr3_length: 15
j_call: TRBJ1-5
v_call: TRBV7-2
cdr3_aa: CASSGPGGSNQPQHF

cdr3_length: 15
j_call: TRBJ2-3
v_call: TRBV7-9
cdr3_aa: CASSHGGDRGDTQYF

cdr3_length: 14
j_call: TRBJ2-2
v_call: TRBV19
cdr3_aa: CVTRAGLYTGELFF

cdr3_length: 16
j_call: TRBJ2-1
v_call: TRBV13
cdr3_aa: CASSAPGTGVGNEQFF

cdr3_length: 17
j_call: TRBJ1-1
v_call: TRBV10-3
cdr3_aa: CAISDRDRGLEGTEAFF

cdr3_length: 13
j_call: TRBJ1-4
v_call: TRBV7-3
cdr3_aa: CASSPGTGEKLFF

cdr3_length: 14
j_call: TRBJ1-2
v_call: TRBV19
cdr3_aa: CASSIPGTAGGYTF

cdr3_length: 14
j_call: TRBJ2-5
v_call: TRBV6-1
cdr3_aa: CASSEGPVQETQYF

cdr3_length: 16
j_call: TRBJ1-2
v_call: TRBV27
cdr3_aa: CASKAGTGARNYGYTF

cdr3_length: 15
j_call: TRBJ1-2
v_call: TRBV7-8
cdr3_aa: CASSLAAGGGYGYTF

cdr3_length: 12
j_call: TRBJ2-7
v_call: TRBV7-8
cdr3_aa: CASSLIEYEQYF

cdr3_length: 14
j_call: TRBJ2-7
v_call: TRBV27
cdr3_aa: CASSEQGLTYEQYF